This T cell receptor beta chain comes out of a study of cytomegalovirus exposure and HLA in healthy donors. The method was immunoSEQ multiplex PCR; TCRdb's version includes in-frame clones alone and lacks a portion of them. Of about 84,000 clones listed, approximately 91% are singletons. Germline V gene sequence: CDR1 LNHDA, CDR2 SQIVND (reference sequence). Trimming left V 10 bases short and J 0 bases short, with 9 bases between. The CDR3 covers 13 residues. Sequencing was done on a sample of PBMCs. The TCR was taken from a man younger than 40 in good health and CMV-seronegative. V and J are TRBV19 and TRBJ1-4; D is ambiguous. The CDR3 is CATRVTTNEKLFF. The CDR3 DNA follows: TGTGCCACCCGGGTAACAACTAATGAAAAACTGTTTTTT. Full variable domain (rest looked up from reference TRBV19 and TRBJ1-4): DGGITQSPKYLFRKEGQNVTLSCEQNLNHDAMYWYRQDPGQGLRLIYYSQIVNDFQKGDIAEGYSVSREKKESFPLTVTSAQKNPTAFYLCATRVTTNEKLFFGSGTQLSVL.